The entry below gives a single TCR beta chain sequence along with its context. This entry comes from a study of naive and memory T cell subsets. CDR1 and CDR2 from the germline V gene are MNHEY and SMNVEV (reference sequence). This CDR3 is 16 amino acids long. Trimming left V 3 bases short and J 5 bases short, with 17 bases between. Four PCR rounds used nested alpha and beta constant region primers plus the SP2 primer. Reverse transcription of blood and skin TCR RNA was primed at alpha and beta constant regions. TCRdb reanalysed the 5' RACE reads using MiXCR and keeps one entry per CDR3 protein. The sample records about 62,000 distinct CDR3 sequences, roughly 8.1% being singletons. A UMI-containing oligonucleotide was joined by 3' ligation to the TCR cDNA template. Whole-blood samples were under 3 ml of peripheral blood from healthy adult volunteers. Reverse transcription used DNase-treated unsorted total RNA, aiming for roughly 1 to 1,100 ng.

The sequence was collected from a female donor in good health. The chain couples TRBV27 to TRBJ2-1; tentatively, D is TRBD1 or TRBD2 (5 bases each). DNA for the CDR3: TGTGCCAGCAGTTTTGCACCGGGACCCAGCAACAATGAGCAGTTCTTC. Translated: CASSFAPGPSNNEQFF.